A selection of T cell receptor beta chains follows, all from one sample in a study of cytomegalovirus exposure and HLA in healthy donors. Some clones are missing from TCRdb's copy, which holds only in-frame ones; the method was immunoSEQ multiplex PCR. The sample includes some 90,000 clones, about two thirds of them seen just once. Sequencing used PBMCs. The receptors come from a man aged 45 to 65 in good health and CMV-seronegative. CDR3s include the opening cysteine and the closing phenylalanine or tryptophan. D genes are given only for firm matches. Size is omitted from some rows. Given values are once, few, many or a class for expanded clones.

V gene: TRBV2; J gene: TRBJ2-5; D gene: .; clone size: .; CDR3 length: 11; CDR3 protein: CASSGQETQYF; CDR3 DNA: TGTGCCAGCTCGGGTCAAGAGACCCAGTACTTC
V gene: TRBV18; J gene: TRBJ2-3; D gene: .; clone size: .; CDR3 length: 13; CDR3 protein: CASSPPSTDTQYF; CDR3 DNA: TGTGCCAGCTCACCCCCTAGCACAGATACGCAGTATTTT
V gene: TRBV7-9; J gene: TRBJ2-5; D gene: TRBD2; clone size: few; CDR3 length: 13; CDR3 protein: CASSGLAAETQYF; CDR3 DNA: TGTGCCAGCAGTGGACTAGCGGCAGAGACCCAGTACTTC
V gene: TRBV5-8; J gene: TRBJ1-5; D gene: .; clone size: few; CDR3 length: 13; CDR3 protein: CASSFARGQPQHF; CDR3 DNA: TGTGCCAGCAGCTTTGCGCGGGGACAGCCCCAGCATTTT
V gene: TRBV7-6; J gene: TRBJ2-4; D gene: .; clone size: .; CDR3 length: 13; CDR3 protein: CASSPGVKNIQYF; CDR3 DNA: TGTGCCAGCAGCCCCGGGGTAAAAAACATTCAGTACTTC
V gene: TRBV5-4; J gene: TRBJ2-5; D gene: TRBD2; clone size: .; CDR3 length: 15; CDR3 protein: CASSLGGGGWETQYF; CDR3 DNA: TGTGCCAGCAGCTTGGGCGGGGGGGGCTGGGAGACCCAGTACTTC
V gene: TRBV5-6; J gene: TRBJ2-3; D gene: TRBD2; clone size: .; CDR3 length: 17; CDR3 protein: CASSLAVAAGRTDTQYF; CDR3 DNA: TGTGCCAGCAGCTTGGCCGTTGCAGCGGGACGCACAGATACGCAGTATTTT
V gene: TRBV2; J gene: TRBJ1-5; D gene: TRBD1; clone size: .; CDR3 length: 15; CDR3 protein: CASSKDRGQGQPQHF; CDR3 DNA: TGTGCCAGCAGCAAAGACAGGGGCCAAGGGCAGCCCCAGCATTTT
V gene: TRBV15; J gene: TRBJ1-4; D gene: .; clone size: .; CDR3 length: 15; CDR3 protein: CATSREEATNEKLFF; CDR3 DNA: TGTGCCACCAGCAGGGAGGAGGCAACTAATGAAAAACTGTTTTTT
V gene: TRBV5-1; J gene: TRBJ2-7; D gene: TRBD1; clone size: .; CDR3 length: 18; CDR3 protein: CASSLGINRSGQAYEQYF; CDR3 DNA: TGCGCCAGCAGCTTGGGGATTAACCGTTCGGGACAGGCCTACGAGCAGTACTTC
V gene: TRBV27; J gene: TRBJ1-1; D gene: TRBD1; clone size: once; CDR3 length: 15; CDR3 protein: CASSLLQGPNTEAFF; CDR3 DNA: TGTGCCAGCAGTTTATTACAGGGGCCGAACACTGAAGCTTTCTTT
V gene: TRBV7-8; J gene: TRBJ1-5; D gene: .; clone size: .; CDR3 length: 15; CDR3 protein: CASSLADRHNQPQHF; CDR3 DNA: TGTGCCAGCAGCTTAGCCGACAGGCACAATCAGCCCCAGCATTTT
V gene: TRBV7-3; J gene: TRBJ2-2; D gene: .; clone size: once; CDR3 length: 14; CDR3 protein: CASSLQGNTGELFF; CDR3 DNA: TGTGCCAGCAGTCTACAGGGAAACACCGGGGAGCTGTTTTTT
V gene: TRBV7-2; J gene: TRBJ2-7; D gene: TRBD1; clone size: .; CDR3 length: 15; CDR3 protein: CASSLKTGALYEQYF; CDR3 DNA: TGTGCCAGCAGCTTAAAGACAGGGGCCCTCTACGAGCAGTACTTC
V gene: TRBV2; J gene: TRBJ1-4; D gene: TRBD1; clone size: few; CDR3 length: 14; CDR3 protein: CASAGTGGYEKLFF; CDR3 DNA: TGTGCCAGCGCCGGGACAGGGGGCTATGAAAAACTGTTTTTT
V gene: TRBV7-8; J gene: TRBJ2-2; D gene: TRBD2; clone size: .; CDR3 length: 16; CDR3 protein: CASSLLAGMNTGELFF; CDR3 DNA: TGTGCCAGCAGCTTACTAGCGGGAATGAACACCGGGGAGCTGTTTTTT
V gene: TRBV16; J gene: TRBJ1-2; D gene: .; clone size: .; CDR3 length: 14; CDR3 protein: CASSQGAGAYGYTF; CDR3 DNA: TGTGCCAGCAGCCAAGGGGCAGGGGCTTATGGCTACACCTTC
V gene: TRBV2; J gene: TRBJ1-5; D gene: TRBD1; clone size: .; CDR3 length: 15; CDR3 protein: CASSAGQVGNQPQHF; CDR3 DNA: TGTGCCAGCAGCGCGGGACAGGTGGGTAATCAGCCCCAGCATTTT
V gene: TRBV30; J gene: TRBJ2-6; D gene: TRBD1; clone size: once; CDR3 length: 16; CDR3 protein: CAWSRDRTSGANVLTF; CDR3 DNA: TGTGCCTGGAGCCGGGACAGGACCTCTGGGGCCAACGTCCTGACTTTC
V gene: TRBV30; J gene: TRBJ2-1; D gene: TRBD2; clone size: .; CDR3 length: 14; CDR3 protein: CAWGGTTPYNEQFF; CDR3 DNA: TGTGCCTGGGGGGGGACTACCCCCTACAATGAGCAGTTCTTC
V gene: TRBV28; J gene: TRBJ1-2; D gene: .; clone size: .; CDR3 length: 14; CDR3 protein: CASSPPSFGLGYTF; CDR3 DNA: TGTGCCAGCAGTCCCCCTTCGTTTGGCTTGGGCTACACCTTC
V gene: TRBV27; J gene: TRBJ1-1; D gene: .; clone size: .; CDR3 length: 17; CDR3 protein: CASKGGQIPLRGTEAFF; CDR3 DNA: TGTGCCAGCAAGGGGGGGCAGATCCCTTTGCGAGGCACTGAAGCTTTCTTT
V gene: TRBV29-1; J gene: TRBJ1-5; D gene: .; clone size: once; CDR3 length: 13; CDR3 protein: CSVSPTGNQPQHF; CDR3 DNA: TGCAGCGTGAGCCCCACAGGGAATCAGCCCCAGCATTTT
V gene: TRBV28; J gene: TRBJ2-3; D gene: TRBD1; clone size: .; CDR3 length: 14; CDR3 protein: CASRKGGASDTQYF; CDR3 DNA: TGTGCCAGCAGAAAAGGGGGCGCGTCAGATACGCAGTATTTT
V gene: TRBV5-1; J gene: TRBJ2-5; D gene: TRBD2; clone size: few; CDR3 length: 16; CDR3 protein: CASSLGLAGEQETQYF; CDR3 DNA: TGCGCCAGCAGCTTGGGACTAGCGGGGGAACAAGAGACCCAGTACTTC
V gene: TRBV6-5; J gene: TRBJ1-1; D gene: TRBD1; clone size: .; CDR3 length: 12; CDR3 protein: CASSYWQGEAFF; CDR3 DNA: TGTGCCAGCAGTTACTGGCAGGGGGAGGCTTTCTTT
V gene: TRBV29-1; J gene: TRBJ1-1; D gene: TRBD1; clone size: .; CDR3 length: 13; CDR3 protein: CSVEDRQGTEAFF; CDR3 DNA: TGCAGCGTTGAAGATAGACAGGGCACTGAAGCTTTCTTT
V gene: TRBV4-3; J gene: TRBJ1-2; D gene: TRBD1; clone size: .; CDR3 length: 15; CDR3 protein: CASSQSRQGSYGYTF; CDR3 DNA: TGCGCCAGCAGCCAGAGCAGACAGGGAAGCTATGGCTACACCTTC
V gene: TRBV5-1; J gene: TRBJ1-6; D gene: TRBD1; clone size: .; CDR3 length: 16; CDR3 protein: CASSLAWDRHDSPLHF; CDR3 DNA: TGCGCCAGCAGCTTGGCCTGGGACAGACACGATTCACCCCTCCACTTT
V gene: TRBV6-1; J gene: TRBJ1-3; D gene: TRBD1; clone size: .; CDR3 length: 16; CDR3 protein: CASSVHRQGSGNTIYF; CDR3 DNA: TGTGCCAGCAGTGTCCATAGACAGGGATCTGGAAACACCATATATTTT
V gene: TRBV6-1; J gene: TRBJ2-1; D gene: .; clone size: .; CDR3 length: 13; CDR3 protein: CASRTHSYNEQFF; CDR3 DNA: TGTGCCAGCAGGACTCACTCCTACAATGAGCAGTTCTTC
V gene: TRBV29-1; J gene: TRBJ2-1; D gene: .; clone size: few; CDR3 length: 15; CDR3 protein: CSVVPSRTFVNEQFF; CDR3 DNA: TGCAGCGTTGTCCCGTCTAGGACTTTTGTCAATGAGCAGTTCTTC
V gene: TRBV20-1; J gene: TRBJ2-1; D gene: TRBD2; clone size: .; CDR3 length: 11; CDR3 protein: CSAKTSDEQFF; CDR3 DNA: TGCAGTGCCAAGACTAGCGATGAGCAGTTCTTC
V gene: TRBV6-4; J gene: TRBJ1-1; D gene: .; clone size: .; CDR3 length: 14; CDR3 protein: CASRNREGSTEAFF; CDR3 DNA: TGTGCCAGCAGGAACAGGGAGGGATCCACTGAAGCTTTCTTT
V gene: TRBV5-1; J gene: TRBJ1-1; D gene: .; clone size: .; CDR3 length: 14; CDR3 protein: CASSFDRSNTEAFF; CDR3 DNA: TGCGCCAGCAGTTTCGACAGGTCAAACACTGAAGCTTTCTTT
V gene: TRBV9; J gene: TRBJ2-1; D gene: .; clone size: .; CDR3 length: 14; CDR3 protein: CASSGPGTYNEQFF; CDR3 DNA: TGTGCCAGCAGCGGACCGGGGACCTACAATGAGCAGTTCTTC
V gene: TRBV7-3; J gene: TRBJ1-1; D gene: TRBD1; clone size: few; CDR3 length: 17; CDR3 protein: CASSLTPGQGMNTEAFF; CDR3 DNA: TGTGCCAGCAGCTTAACCCCGGGACAGGGCATGAACACTGAAGCTTTCTTT
V gene: TRBV5-1; J gene: TRBJ1-4; D gene: .; clone size: .; CDR3 length: 16; CDR3 protein: CASSDFLGTAREKLFF; CDR3 DNA: TGCGCCAGCAGCGATTTTTTGGGCACGGCCAGGGAAAAACTGTTTTTT
V gene: TRBV12-2; J gene: TRBJ1-4; D gene: .; clone size: .; CDR3 length: 17; CDR3 protein: CASRLLDSYPFNEKLFF; CDR3 DNA: TGTGCAAGTCGCTTACTGGACAGCTACCCTTTTAATGAAAAACTGTTTTTT
V gene: TRBV13; J gene: TRBJ1-1; D gene: TRBD1; clone size: .; CDR3 length: 16; CDR3 protein: CASSVDREVVNTEAFF; CDR3 DNA: TGTGCCAGCAGCGTCGACAGGGAAGTTGTAAACACTGAAGCTTTCTTT
V gene: TRBV2; J gene: TRBJ2-1; D gene: .; clone size: .; CDR3 length: 13; CDR3 protein: CASRDTSYNEQFF; CDR3 DNA: TGTGCCAGCAGGGACACCTCCTACAATGAGCAGTTCTTC
V gene: TRBV4-1; J gene: TRBJ2-7; D gene: TRBD1; clone size: medium-sized; CDR3 length: 15; CDR3 protein: CASSHGGQGSYEQYF; CDR3 DNA: TGCGCCAGCAGCCATGGGGGACAGGGATCCTACGAGCAGTACTTC
V gene: TRBV5-1; J gene: TRBJ1-1; D gene: .; clone size: .; CDR3 length: 15; CDR3 protein: CASSLMGGAGTEAFF; CDR3 DNA: TGCGCCAGCAGCTTGATGGGGGGGGCCGGCACTGAAGCTTTCTTT
V gene: TRBV19; J gene: TRBJ1-5; D gene: .; clone size: .; CDR3 length: 14; CDR3 protein: CASSPGQPNQPQHF; CDR3 DNA: TGTGCCAGTAGTCCCGGACAGCCCAATCAGCCCCAGCATTTT
V gene: TRBV7-3; J gene: TRBJ2-3; D gene: TRBD2; clone size: .; CDR3 length: 15; CDR3 protein: CASSLNGRATDTQYF; CDR3 DNA: TGTGCCAGCAGCTTAAACGGGAGGGCAACAGATACGCAGTATTTT
V gene: TRBV7-8; J gene: TRBJ2-1; D gene: TRBD2; clone size: .; CDR3 length: 15; CDR3 protein: CASSALLAGPHEQFF; CDR3 DNA: TGTGCCAGCAGCGCCTTACTAGCGGGGCCGCATGAGCAGTTCTTC
V gene: TRBV27; J gene: TRBJ2-5; D gene: TRBD1; clone size: .; CDR3 length: 14; CDR3 protein: CASSNRGLLETQYF; CDR3 DNA: TGTGCCAGCAGCAACAGGGGGCTCTTAGAGACCCAGTACTTC